Shown below are 23 T cell receptor beta chains from a single sample sequenced in a study of blood T cell repertoires in COVID-19. Method: immunoSEQ multiplex PCR; TCRdb's copy keeps in-frame clones and lacks some. In the table there are nearly 400,000 clones, 85% to 90% of which are singletons. Source material: PBMCs or T cells enriched from blood (not recorded which). These receptors were taken from a woman in her 30s who had recovered from COVID-19.

The gene calls are TRBV27 and TRBJ1-2; D is ambiguous. Germline CDR1 MNHEY, CDR2 SMNVEV (reference sequence). V dropped 3 bases and J dropped 7 bases, with 12 bases sitting between them. The length of the CDR3 is 13 residues. CDR3 nucleotide sequence: TGTGCCAGCAGTTTTTTAGGGAGCTCTGGCTACACCTTC. Translating it yields CASSFLGSSGYTF.

The V gene is TRBV27, the J gene TRBJ1-4; 7 nucleotides align to TRBD1. The length of the CDR3 is 16 residues. The germline gives CDR1 MNHEY, CDR2 SMNVEV (reference sequence). The ends lost 5 bases at V and 2 bases at J; junction bases unmatched: 8. CDR3 DNA sequence: TGTGCCAGCAGTCCCCGACAGGGAACGACTAATGAAAAACTGTTTTTT. Translating gives CASSPRQGTTNEKLFF. Drawing the rest from reference TRBV27 and TRBJ1-4, the complete variable domain is EAQVTQNPRYLITVTGKKLTVTCSQNMNHEYMSWYRQDPGLGLRQIYYSMNVEVTDKGDVPEGYKVSRKEKRNFPLILESPSPNQTSLYFCASSPRQGTTNEKLFFGSGTQLSVL.

V is TRBV11-1 and J is TRBJ1-1, with D possibly being TRBD1 (5 bases). The CDR3 has 15 residues. V dropped 1 base and J dropped 0 bases, with 9 bases sitting between them. CDR1 and CDR2 (germline): SGHAT, FQDESV (reference sequence). The CDR3 nucleotides read TGTGCCAGCAGCTTAGGGACAACCTTGAACACTGAAGCTTTCTTT. Translating it yields CASSLGTTLNTEAFF.

The chain carries TRBV6-6 and TRBJ2-7, with D hard to call. The CDR3 is 15 amino acids. Looked up from germline, CDR1 is MNHNY and CDR2 is SVGAGI (reference sequence). Trimming pared 8 bases from V and 0 bases from J, leaving 17 bases between. The CDR3 loop reads CASEPPRPSSYEQYF. CDR3 bases: TGTGCCAGCGAACCCCCCAGGCCGAGCTCCTACGAGCAGTACTTC.

This rearrangement joins TRBV6-5 to TRBJ1-1, with D perhaps TRBD1 (6 bases). This CDR3 contains 14 residues. Looked up from germline, CDR1 is MNHEY and CDR2 is SVGAGI. The V gene lost 6 bases and the J gene lost 0 bases, with 11 bases spanning the gap. CDR3 in amino acids: CASRHRVMNTEAFF. In nucleotides, the CDR3 is TGTGCCAGCAGGCACAGGGTAATGAACACTGAAGCTTTCTTT.

The V call is TRBV7-3, the J call TRBJ2-2; the D is unclear. V was pared by 7 bases and J by 5 bases, with 11 bases between. Germline CDR1 SGHTA, CDR2 FQGTGA. The CDR3 is 13 amino acids. The chain's CDR3 is CASTPPGTGELFF. For the CDR3, the DNA is TGTGCCAGCACCCCACCGGGTACCGGGGAGCTGTTTTTT.

CDR3 loop: CASSQDGGASSYNEQFF. The CDR3 coding sequence is TGTGCCAGCAGCCAAGATGGCGGGGCAAGCTCCTACAATGAGCAGTTCTTC. This sequence joins TRBV4-2 and TRBJ2-1; D perhaps matches TRBD2 (6 bases). Trimming pared 0 bases from V and 0 bases from J, leaving 12 bases between. Germline lookup yields CDR1 LGHNA and CDR2 YNFKEQ. The CDR3 loop spans 17 amino acids.

The chain combines TRBV28 with TRBJ1-3; TRBD1 might be the D (6 bases). V dropped 2 bases and J dropped 4 bases, with 18 bases sitting between them. The V gene's germline CDR1 is MDHEN and CDR2 SYDVKM. The length of the CDR3 is 17 residues. For the CDR3, the DNA is TGTGCCAGCAGTTTAAACACCGGGACACTTCGAGGAAACACCATATATTTT. Amino acid sequence: CASSLNTGTLRGNTIYF.

This rearrangement joins TRBV19 to TRBJ2-7; 10 bases agree with TRBD2. Germline CDR1 LNHDA, CDR2 SQIVND (reference sequence). V trimming: 4 bases; J trimming: 0 bases; junction bases outside the gene matches: 9. The CDR3 extends over 17 amino acids. CDR3 loop: CASSSGGLAASSYEQYF. CDR3 bases: TGTGCCAGTAGTAGTGGCGGACTAGCGGCCTCCTCCTACGAGCAGTACTTC.

This clone was recorded many times. Other nucleotide sequences from this sample produce the same CDR3. The rearrangement links TRBV6-6 to TRBJ1-5; 8 bases map to TRBD1. The ends lost 2 bases at V and 7 bases at J; junction bases unmatched: 4. The CDR3 extends over 14 amino acids. CDR1 MNHNY and CDR2 SVGAGI come from the germline V gene (reference sequence). This CDR3 is CASSYGQGGQPQHF. In DNA, the CDR3 is TGTGCCAGCAGTTACGGACAGGGTGGCCAGCCCCAGCATTTT.

The J gene is TRBJ2-6, the V gene TRBV9; 7 nucleotides match TRBD1. Germline trimming cut 0 bases from V and 2 bases from J; bases unmatched to any gene: 5. The CDR3 extends over 17 amino acids. The germline V gene encodes CDR1 SGDLS and CDR2 YYNGEE. Written as DNA, the CDR3 is TGTGCCAGCAGCGTAGCGCCGGACAGGCCTGGGGCCAACGTCCTGACTTTC. It yields the protein CASSVAPDRPGANVLTF.

V is TRBV27 and J is TRBJ2-7; TRBD1 aligns across 9 bases. Trimming at V came to 6 bases and at J to 3 bases, leaving 12 bases not matched to a gene. Germline V gene lookup returns CDR1 MNHEY and CDR2 SMNVEV (reference sequence). The CDR3 contains 16 residues. The CDR3 sequence: CASSRDRVSYDYEQYF. The CDR3, as DNA: TGTGCCAGCAGCCGGGACAGGGTATCTTACGACTACGAGCAGTACTTC.

V gene TRBV19 combines with J gene TRBJ2-1; a possible D gene is TRBD1 (6 bases). Per the germline V gene, CDR1 is LNHDA and CDR2 is SQIVND (reference sequence). CDR3 size: 15 residues. V lost 3 bases and J lost 2, with 11 bases in between. The CDR3 sequence: CASSIGTPTYNEQFF. CDR3 nucleotides: TGTGCCAGTAGTATCGGGACACCTACCTACAATGAGCAGTTCTTC.

A word on this clone: Germline is not matched at one junction end, which may reflect a read error. The V gene is TRBV30, the J gene TRBJ1-5, with 8 bases matching TRBD1. CDR1 is GTSNPN, CDR2 SVGIG, per germline (reference sequence). This CDR3 region has 14 residues. CDR3 in DNA: TGTGCCTGGAGTGTAGCAGGGGGCAAACAGCCCCAGCATTTT. Its translation: CAWSVAGGKQPQHF.

This clone was detected only a few times. The chain employs TRBV9 and TRBJ1-2; 7 positions agree with TRBD1. CDR1 is SGDLS and CDR2 is YYNGEE in the germline V gene. The J segment lost 4 bases and the V segment lost 2 bases, leaving 8 bases of the junction unmatched. This CDR3 is 15 amino acids long. CDR3 region: CASSVEPGQTYGYTF. CDR3 bases: TGTGCCAGCAGCGTGGAGCCGGGACAGACCTATGGCTACACCTTC.

This sequence joins TRBV5-1 and TRBJ2-1; TRBD2 agrees at 11 bases. Germline V gene sequence: CDR1 SGHRS, CDR2 YFSETQ. J lost 5 bases, V lost 6 bases, and 4 bases had no gene match. This CDR3 is 14 amino acids long. CDR3 amino acids: CASTGTSGNNEQFF. The CDR3 DNA follows: TGCGCCAGCACCGGGACTAGCGGAAACAATGAGCAGTTCTTC.

V and J are TRBV27 and TRBJ2-2, with 7 bases fitting TRBD2. The J segment lost 3 bases and the V segment lost 5 bases, leaving 9 bases of the junction unmatched. The CDR3 totals 16 residues. Germline V gene data show CDR1 as MNHEY and CDR2 as SMNVEV (reference sequence). The CDR3 region has the DNA TGTGCCAGCAGTACCCCTAGCGGAGCCTACACCGGGGAGCTGTTTTTT. This sequence encodes CASSTPSGAYTGELFF.

The chain recombines TRBV6-5 with TRBJ1-6, with D possibly TRBD1 on 6 matching bases. CDR1 and CDR2 (germline): MNHEY, SVGAGI. V lost 7 bases to trimming and J lost 6 bases, with 16 bases between them. The CDR3 runs to 15 residues. The CDR3 reads CASTSGGGGNSPLHF. The CDR3, as DNA: TGTGCCAGCACCTCGGGGGGGGGCGGTAATTCACCCCTCCACTTT.

The chain links TRBV2 to TRBJ2-5; TRBD1 might be the D (6 bases). Between the trimmed V and J ends, which lost 6 bases and 0 bases, there was a span of 11 bases. Germline-derived CDR1 and CDR2 are SNHLY and FYNNEI. The CDR3 is 14 amino acids. The CDR3 nucleotides are TGTGCCAGCAGGGACAGCAAGTACCAAGAGACCCAGTACTTC. Its translation is CASRDSKYQETQYF.

The chain couples TRBV6-2 or TRBV6-3 to TRBJ2-5, with D possibly matching TRBD2 (5 bases). V was pared by 5 bases and J by 2 bases, with 15 bases between. Per the germline V gene, CDR1 is MNHEY and CDR2 is SVGEGT. There are 15 residues in the CDR3. DNA of the CDR3: TGTGCCAGCAGTCCGGGGAACTACGGGCAAGAGACCCAGTACTTC. Translation: CASSPGNYGQETQYF.

V is TRBV30 and J is TRBJ1-5; D might be TRBD1 (6 bases). V shed 0 bases and J shed 3 bases, with 9 bases lying between them. The CDR3 contains 14 residues. Germline V gives CDR1 GTSNPN, CDR2 SVGIG (reference sequence). The CDR3 DNA sequence: TGTGCCTGGAGTGTGGGGGACATCAATCAGCCCCAGCATTTT. Amino acid sequence: CAWSVGDINQPQHF. Looking up the rest from reference TRBV30 and TRBJ1-5 gives the full variable domain: SQTIHQWPATLVQPVGSPLSLECTVEGTSNPNLYWYRQAAGRGLQLLFYSVGIGQISSEVPQNLSASRPQDRQFILSSKKLLLSDSGFYLCAWSVGDINQPQHFGDGTRLSIL.

The rearrangement joins TRBV7-2 to TRBJ1-4; D is uncertain. The germline gives CDR1 SGHTA, CDR2 FQGNSA. V dropped 4 bases and J dropped 3 bases, with 15 bases sitting between them. The CDR3 spans 16 residues. The CDR3 DNA is TGTGCCAGCAGCTCTGTCACAAACGCGGCTAATGAAAAACTGTTTTTT. Translation gives CASSSVTNAANEKLFF. Complete variable domain (other parts from reference TRBV7-2 and TRBJ1-4): GAGVSQSPSNKVTEKGKDVELRCDPISGHTALYWYRQSLGQGLEFLIYFQGNSAPDKSGLPSDRFSAERTGGSVSTLTIQRTQQEDSAVYLCASSSVTNAANEKLFFGSGTQLSVL.

The chain has TRBV4-2 and TRBJ1-1; D call uncertain. The germline gives CDR1 LGHNA, CDR2 YNFKEQ. CDR3 length: 14 amino acids. Trimming pared 2 bases from V and 8 bases from J, leaving 15 bases between. CDR3 nucleotide sequence: TGTGCCAGCAGCCAACTACATAGAGGAGACGAAGCTTTCTTT. Its protein product is CASSQLHRGDEAFF.